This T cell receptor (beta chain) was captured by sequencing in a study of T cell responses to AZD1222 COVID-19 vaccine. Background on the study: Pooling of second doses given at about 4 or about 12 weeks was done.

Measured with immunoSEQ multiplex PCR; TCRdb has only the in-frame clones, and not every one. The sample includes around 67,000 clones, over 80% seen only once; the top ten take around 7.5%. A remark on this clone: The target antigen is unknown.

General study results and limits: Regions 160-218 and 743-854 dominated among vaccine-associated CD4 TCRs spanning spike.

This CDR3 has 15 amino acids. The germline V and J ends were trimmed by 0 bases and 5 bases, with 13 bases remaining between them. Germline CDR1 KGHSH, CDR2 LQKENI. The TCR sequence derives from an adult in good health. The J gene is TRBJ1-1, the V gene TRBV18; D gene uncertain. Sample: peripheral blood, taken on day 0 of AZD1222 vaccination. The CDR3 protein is CASSPPPVSGTEAFF. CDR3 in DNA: TGTGCCAGCTCACCACCTCCAGTATCGGGGACTGAAGCTTTCTTT.